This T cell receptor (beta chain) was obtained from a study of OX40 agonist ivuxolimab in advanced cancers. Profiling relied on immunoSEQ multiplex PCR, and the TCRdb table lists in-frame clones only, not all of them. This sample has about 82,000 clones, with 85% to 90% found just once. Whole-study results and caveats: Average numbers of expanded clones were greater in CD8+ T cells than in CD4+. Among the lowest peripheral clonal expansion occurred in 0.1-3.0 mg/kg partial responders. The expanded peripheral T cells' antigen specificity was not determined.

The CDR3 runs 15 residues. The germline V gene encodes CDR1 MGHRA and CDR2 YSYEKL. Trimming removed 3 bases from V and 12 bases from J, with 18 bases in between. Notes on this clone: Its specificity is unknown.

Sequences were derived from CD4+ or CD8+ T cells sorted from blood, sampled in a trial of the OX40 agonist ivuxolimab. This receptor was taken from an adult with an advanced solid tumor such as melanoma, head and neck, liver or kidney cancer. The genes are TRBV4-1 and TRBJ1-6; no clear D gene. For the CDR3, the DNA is TGCGCCAGCAGCCAGGGAACTATGGCAGCTGAACCCCTCCACTTT. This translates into CASSQGTMAAEPLHF.